A single sample is the source of the 10 T cell receptor beta chains below, sequenced in a study of blood T cell repertoires in COVID-19 (dated by TCRdb to about 2020). Library generation was performed with the immunoSEQ multiplex PCR assay. Not all clones reach the TCRdb copy of this immuneACCESS table, which keeps in-frame sequences only. Checked studies attribute under half of the gap to unresolved V genes and leave the rest unexplained. Recorded for this sample are about 69,000 clones; around 85% of them occurred a single time. 16% of the sample rests with the top ten. The material sequenced was peripheral blood. The receptors derive from a man aged 35-49 years with COVID-19, enrolled during active disease.

The gene calls are TRBV5-1 and TRBJ2-1, with TRBD1 matching over 9 bases. CDR1 and CDR2 from the germline V gene are SGHRS and YFSETQ. This CDR3 is built from 17 residues. V dropped 1 base and J dropped 7; count of bases not matched to a gene: 12. Here the CDR3 reads CASSLYTGTGRKNEQFF. CDR3 nucleotide sequence: TGCGCCAGCAGCTTGTACACCGGGACAGGGAGGAAGAATGAGCAGTTCTTC.

This clone occurred once. V and J are TRBV4-2 and TRBJ2-2, with 12 bases aligning to TRBD2. V shed 1 base, J shed 4 bases, and the junction held 4 bases outside the gene matches. The CDR3 sequence is 17 residues long. Germline V CDR1 and CDR2: LGHNA, YNFKEQ. The CDR3 DNA follows: TGTGCCAGCAGCCAAGCTAGCGGGGGGGCCTTCACCGGGGAGCTGTTTTTT. This translates into CASSQASGGAFTGELFF.

The chain links TRBV19 to TRBJ2-3; D might be TRBD1 (5 bases). This CDR3 region has 15 residues. Deletions cut 8 bases from V and 0 bases from J, with 15 bases between. Per the germline V gene, CDR1 is LNHDA and CDR2 is SQIVND (reference sequence). In DNA, the CDR3 is TGTGCCAGTCGAGATACAGGTCCTAGCACAGATACGCAGTATTTT. Translated: CASRDTGPSTDTQYF.

A single count supports this clone. The chain is built from TRBV6-5 and TRBJ2-5, with 10 bases lining up with TRBD2. This CDR3 contains 15 residues. V lost 3 bases to trimming and J lost 4 bases; unmatched junction nucleotides: 5. CDR1 and CDR2 from the germline V gene are MNHEY and SVGAGI. CDR3 bases: TGTGCCAGCAGTTATCCCAGCGGGGGGGGAGAGACCCAGTACTTC. This codes for CASSYPSGGGETQYF.

The rearrangement uses TRBV9 and TRBJ2-2; 9 nucleotides line up with TRBD2. The CDR3 is 17 residues long. V dropped 1 base and J dropped 1; count of bases not matched to a gene: 5. Germline lookup yields CDR1 SGDLS and CDR2 YYNGEE. The CDR3 is CASSVLAGGLNTGELFF. The CDR3 nucleotides read TGTGCCAGCAGCGTACTTGCGGGGGGGTTGAACACCGGGGAGCTGTTTTTT.

The gene calls are TRBV5-6 and TRBJ2-1, with 10 nucleotides matching TRBD2. This CDR3 has 19 amino acids. CDR1 is SGHDT, CDR2 YYEEEE, per germline. V lost 4 bases and J lost 1; bases outside the gene matches: 14. CDR3 amino acids: CASSHLGSSGGLSYNEQFF. The CDR3 DNA follows: TGTGCCAGCAGCCACCTTGGGAGTAGCGGGGGGTTGTCCTACAATGAGCAGTTCTTC.

The chain combines TRBV11-3 with TRBJ1-5, with D unresolved. This CDR3 has 17 residues. The V end lost 4 bases, the J end lost 1 base, and 17 bases lay between the germline ends. The V gene's germline CDR1 is SGHNT and CDR2 YENEEA. The CDR3 region has the DNA TGTGCCAGCAGCTCTCCGCGGGTCACTTTAAGCAATCAGCCCCAGCATTTT. Protein: CASSSPRVTLSNQPQHF.

This clone was picked up a small number of times. V gene TRBV18 combines with J gene TRBJ2-7; D perhaps matches TRBD2 (5 bases). The CDR3 totals 13 residues. V was cut by 2 bases and J by 6 bases, with 11 bases left in between. CDR1 and CDR2 from the germline V gene are KGHSH and LQKENI. The DNA of the CDR3 is TGTGCCAGCTCACCATCCGGGGAACGCGAGCAGTACTTC. This codes for CASSPSGEREQYF.

The rearrangement links TRBV5-1 to TRBJ1-4; D gene uncertain. Germline lookup yields CDR1 SGHRS and CDR2 YFSETQ. V dropped 4 bases and J dropped 0 bases, with 7 bases sitting between them. This CDR3 spans 14 amino acids. CDR3 sequence: CASSARSTNEKLFF. For the CDR3, the DNA is TGCGCCAGCAGCGCGCGATCAACTAATGAAAAACTGTTTTTT.

This clone occurred a few times. The genes are TRBV7-9 and TRBJ2-7, with 8 positions matching TRBD1. The CDR3 spans 15 residues. Germline V CDR1 and CDR2: SEHNR, FQNEAQ (reference sequence). Trimming cost V 0 bases and J 3 bases; bases outside gene matches: 4. The CDR3 region is CASSLAGQVSYEQYF. In DNA, the CDR3 is TGTGCCAGCAGCTTAGCGGGACAGGTGAGCTACGAGCAGTACTTC.